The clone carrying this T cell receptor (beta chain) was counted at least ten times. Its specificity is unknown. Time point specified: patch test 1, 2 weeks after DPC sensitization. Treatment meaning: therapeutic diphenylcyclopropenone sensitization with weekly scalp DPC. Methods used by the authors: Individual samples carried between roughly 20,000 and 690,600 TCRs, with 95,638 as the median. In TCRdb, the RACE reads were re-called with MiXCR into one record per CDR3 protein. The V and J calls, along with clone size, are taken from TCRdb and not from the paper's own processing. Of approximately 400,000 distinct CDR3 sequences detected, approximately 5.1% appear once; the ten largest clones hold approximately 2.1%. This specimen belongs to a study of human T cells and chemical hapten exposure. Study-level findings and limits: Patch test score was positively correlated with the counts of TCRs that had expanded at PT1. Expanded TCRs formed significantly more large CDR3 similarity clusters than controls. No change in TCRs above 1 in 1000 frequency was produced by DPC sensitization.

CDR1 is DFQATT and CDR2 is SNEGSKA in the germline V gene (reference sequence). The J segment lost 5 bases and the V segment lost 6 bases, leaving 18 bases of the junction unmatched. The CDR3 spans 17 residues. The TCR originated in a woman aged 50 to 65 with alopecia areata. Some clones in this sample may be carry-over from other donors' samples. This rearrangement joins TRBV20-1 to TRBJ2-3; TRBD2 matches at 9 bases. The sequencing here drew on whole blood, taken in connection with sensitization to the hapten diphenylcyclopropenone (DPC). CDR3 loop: CSAYRQGGGAGLDTQYF. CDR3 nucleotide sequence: TGCAGTGCGTACCGGCAGGGCGGGGGGGCCGGACTAGATACGCAGTATTTT.